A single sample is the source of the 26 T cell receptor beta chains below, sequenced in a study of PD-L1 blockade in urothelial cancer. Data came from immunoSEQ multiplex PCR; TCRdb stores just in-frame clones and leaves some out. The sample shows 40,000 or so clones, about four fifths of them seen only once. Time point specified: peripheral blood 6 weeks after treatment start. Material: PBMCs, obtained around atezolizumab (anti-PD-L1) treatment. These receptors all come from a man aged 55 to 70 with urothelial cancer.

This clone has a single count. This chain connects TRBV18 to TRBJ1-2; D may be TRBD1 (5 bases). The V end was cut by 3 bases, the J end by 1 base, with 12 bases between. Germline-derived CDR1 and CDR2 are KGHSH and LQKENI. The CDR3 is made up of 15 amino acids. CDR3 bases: TGTGCCAGCTCACCTTCGGAGGGGATTAACTATGGCTACACCTTC. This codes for CASSPSEGINYGYTF. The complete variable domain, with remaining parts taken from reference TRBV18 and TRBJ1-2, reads NAGVMQNPRHLVRRRGQEARLRCSPMKGHSHVYWYRQLPEEGLKFMVYLQKENIIDESGMPKERFSAEFPKEGPSILRIQQVVRGDSAAYFCASSPSEGINYGYTFGSGTRLTVV.

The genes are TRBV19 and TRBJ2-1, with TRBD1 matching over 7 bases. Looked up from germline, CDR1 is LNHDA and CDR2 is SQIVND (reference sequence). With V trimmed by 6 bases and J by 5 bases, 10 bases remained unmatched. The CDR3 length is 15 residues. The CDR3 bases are TGTGCCAGTAGCTCCGGACAGGCTGCTAACAATGAGCAGTTCTTC. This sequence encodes CASSSGQAANNEQFF.

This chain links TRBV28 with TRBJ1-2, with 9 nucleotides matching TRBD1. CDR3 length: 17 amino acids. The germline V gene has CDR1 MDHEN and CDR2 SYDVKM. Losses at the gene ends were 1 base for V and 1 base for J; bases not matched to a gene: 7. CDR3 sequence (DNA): TGTGCCAGCAGTTTATCGGGGACAGGGAGACGTAACTATGGCTACACCTTC. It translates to CASSLSGTGRRNYGYTF.

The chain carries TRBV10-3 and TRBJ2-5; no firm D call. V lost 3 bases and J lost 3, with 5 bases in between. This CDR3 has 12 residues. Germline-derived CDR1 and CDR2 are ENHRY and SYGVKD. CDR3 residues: CAISEREETQYF. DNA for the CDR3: TGTGCCATCAGTGAACGGGAAGAGACCCAGTACTTC.

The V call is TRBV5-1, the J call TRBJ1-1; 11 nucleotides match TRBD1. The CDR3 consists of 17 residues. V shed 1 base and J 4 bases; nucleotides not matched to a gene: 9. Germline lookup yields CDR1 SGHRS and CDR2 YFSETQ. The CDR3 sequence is CASSLIRDRGLSTEAFF. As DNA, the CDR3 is TGCGCCAGCAGCTTGATCCGGGACAGGGGGTTGTCCACTGAAGCTTTCTTT.

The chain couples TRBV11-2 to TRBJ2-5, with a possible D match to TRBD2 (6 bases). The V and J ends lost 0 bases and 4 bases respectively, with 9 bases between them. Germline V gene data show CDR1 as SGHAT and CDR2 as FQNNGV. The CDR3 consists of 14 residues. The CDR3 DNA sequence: TGTGCCAGCAGCTTAGAAGGGACTGGAGAGACCCAGTACTTC. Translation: CASSLEGTGETQYF.

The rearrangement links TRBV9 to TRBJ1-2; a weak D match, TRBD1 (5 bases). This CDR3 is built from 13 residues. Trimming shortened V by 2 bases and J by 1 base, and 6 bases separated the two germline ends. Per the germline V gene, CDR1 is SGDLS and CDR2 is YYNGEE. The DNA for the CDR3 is TGTGCCAGCAGCGTCGACAGTAACTATGGCTACACCTTC. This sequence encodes CASSVDSNYGYTF.

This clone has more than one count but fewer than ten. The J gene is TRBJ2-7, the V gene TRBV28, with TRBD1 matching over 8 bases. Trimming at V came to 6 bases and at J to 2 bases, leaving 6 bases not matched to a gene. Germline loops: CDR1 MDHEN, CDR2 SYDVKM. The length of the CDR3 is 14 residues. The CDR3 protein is CASRRQGITYEQYF. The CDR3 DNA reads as TGTGCCAGCAGGAGACAGGGGATCACCTACGAGCAGTACTTC.

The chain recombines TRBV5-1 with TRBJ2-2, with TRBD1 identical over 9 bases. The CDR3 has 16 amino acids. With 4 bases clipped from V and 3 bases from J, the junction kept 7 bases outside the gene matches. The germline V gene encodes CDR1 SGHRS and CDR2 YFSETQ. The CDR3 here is CASSRETGGDTGELFF. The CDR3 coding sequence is TGCGCCAGCAGCCGGGAGACAGGGGGGGACACCGGGGAGCTGTTTTTT.

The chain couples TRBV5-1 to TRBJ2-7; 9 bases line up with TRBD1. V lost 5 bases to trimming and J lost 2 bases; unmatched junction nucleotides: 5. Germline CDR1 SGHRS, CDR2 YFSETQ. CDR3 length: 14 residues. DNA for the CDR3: TGCGCCAGCAGTCCCGGGACAGGGACCTACGAGCAGTACTTC. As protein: CASSPGTGTYEQYF.

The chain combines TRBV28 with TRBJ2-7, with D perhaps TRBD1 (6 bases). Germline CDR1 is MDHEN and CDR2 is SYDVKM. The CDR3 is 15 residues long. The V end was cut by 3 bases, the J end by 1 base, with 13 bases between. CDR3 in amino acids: CASSLVQGTSYEQYF. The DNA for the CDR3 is TGTGCCAGCAGTTTGGTGCAGGGGACGTCCTACGAGCAGTACTTC.

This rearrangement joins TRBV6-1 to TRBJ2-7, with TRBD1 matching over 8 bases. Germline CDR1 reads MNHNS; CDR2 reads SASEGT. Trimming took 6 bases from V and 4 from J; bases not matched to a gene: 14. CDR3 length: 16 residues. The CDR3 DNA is TGTGCCAGCAGAGAACTTTTTCAGGGGGCCCAGTACGAGCAGTACTTC. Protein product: CASRELFQGAQYEQYF.

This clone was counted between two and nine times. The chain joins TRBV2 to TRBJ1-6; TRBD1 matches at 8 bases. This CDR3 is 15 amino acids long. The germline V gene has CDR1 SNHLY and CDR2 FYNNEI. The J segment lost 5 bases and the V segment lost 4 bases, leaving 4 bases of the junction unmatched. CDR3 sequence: CASSVMTGDNSPLHF. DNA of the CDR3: TGTGCCAGCAGTGTTATGACAGGGGATAATTCACCCCTCCACTTT.

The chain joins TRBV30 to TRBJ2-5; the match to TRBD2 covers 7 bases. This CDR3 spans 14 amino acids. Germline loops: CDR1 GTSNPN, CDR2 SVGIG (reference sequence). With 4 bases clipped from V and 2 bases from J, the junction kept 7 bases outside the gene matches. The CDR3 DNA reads TGTGCCTGGAAAAGCGGGAACGGACAAGAGACCCAGTACTTC. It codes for CAWKSGNGQETQYF.

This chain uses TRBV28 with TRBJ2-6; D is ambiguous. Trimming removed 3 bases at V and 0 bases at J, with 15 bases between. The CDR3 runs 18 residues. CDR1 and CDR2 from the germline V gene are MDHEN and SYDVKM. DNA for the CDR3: TGTGCCAGCAGTTTGGTCCCGATGGCGGACTCTGGGGCCAACGTCCTGACTTTC. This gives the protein CASSLVPMADSGANVLTF.

The CDR3 DNA reads as TGTGCCAGTAGGCTTACCGGGATCGATCAGCCCCAGCATTTT. This encodes CASRLTGIDQPQHF. The V call is TRBV19, the J call TRBJ1-5; no reliable D call. Trimming pared 6 bases from V and 5 bases from J, leaving 14 bases between. The CDR3 is 14 amino acids. CDR1 LNHDA and CDR2 SQIVND come from the germline V gene (reference sequence).

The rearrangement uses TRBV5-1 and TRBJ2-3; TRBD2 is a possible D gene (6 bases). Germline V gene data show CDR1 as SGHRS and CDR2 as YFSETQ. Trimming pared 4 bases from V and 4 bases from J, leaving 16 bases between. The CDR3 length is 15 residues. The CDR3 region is CASSRRGGGSDTQYF. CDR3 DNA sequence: TGCGCCAGCAGCCGGCGGGGTGGGGGGTCAGATACGCAGTATTTT.

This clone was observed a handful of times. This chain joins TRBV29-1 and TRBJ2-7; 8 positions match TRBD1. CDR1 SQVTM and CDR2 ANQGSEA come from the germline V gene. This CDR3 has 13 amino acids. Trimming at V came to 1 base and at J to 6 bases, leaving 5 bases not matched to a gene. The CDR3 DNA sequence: TGCAGCGTTGAAGTGACAGGGGCCCTCGAGCAGTACTTC. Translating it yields CSVEVTGALEQYF.

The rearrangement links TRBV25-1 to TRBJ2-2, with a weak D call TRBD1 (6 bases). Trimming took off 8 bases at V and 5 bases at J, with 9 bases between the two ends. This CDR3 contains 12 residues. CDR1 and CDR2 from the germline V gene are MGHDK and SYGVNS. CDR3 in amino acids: CASGDRTGELFF. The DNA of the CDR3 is TGTGCCAGCGGAGACAGGACCGGGGAGCTGTTTTTT. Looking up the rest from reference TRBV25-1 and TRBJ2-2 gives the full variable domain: EADIYQTPRYLVIGTGKKITLECSQTMGHDKMYWYQQDPGMELHLIHYSYGVNSTEKGDLSSESTVSRIRTEHFPLTLESARPSHTSQYLCASGDRTGELFFGEGSRLTVL.

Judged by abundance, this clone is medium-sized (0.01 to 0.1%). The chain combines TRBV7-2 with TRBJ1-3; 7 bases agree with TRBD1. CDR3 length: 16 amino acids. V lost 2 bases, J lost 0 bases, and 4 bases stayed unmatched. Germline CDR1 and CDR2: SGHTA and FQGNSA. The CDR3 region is CASSLRQGSSGNTIYF. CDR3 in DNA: TGTGCCAGCAGCTTAAGACAGGGAAGCTCTGGAAACACCATATATTTT.

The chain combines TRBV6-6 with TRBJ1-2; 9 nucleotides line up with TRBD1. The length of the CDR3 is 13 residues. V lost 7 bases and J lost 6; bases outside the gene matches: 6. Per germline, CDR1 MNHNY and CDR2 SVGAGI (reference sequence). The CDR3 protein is CASTARDRDGYTF. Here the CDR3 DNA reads TGTGCCAGCACCGCGAGGGACAGGGATGGCTACACCTTC.

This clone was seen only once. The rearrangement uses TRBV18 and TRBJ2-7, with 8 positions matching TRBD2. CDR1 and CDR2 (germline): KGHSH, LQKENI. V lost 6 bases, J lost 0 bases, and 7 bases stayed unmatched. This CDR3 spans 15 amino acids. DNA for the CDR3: TGTGCCAGCTCGCCGGGTAGCGGGAACTCCTACGAGCAGTACTTC. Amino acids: CASSPGSGNSYEQYF. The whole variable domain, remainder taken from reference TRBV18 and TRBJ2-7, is NAGVMQNPRHLVRRRGQEARLRCSPMKGHSHVYWYRQLPEEGLKFMVYLQKENIIDESGMPKERFSAEFPKEGPSILRIQQVVRGDSAAYFCASSPGSGNSYEQYFGPGTRLTVT.

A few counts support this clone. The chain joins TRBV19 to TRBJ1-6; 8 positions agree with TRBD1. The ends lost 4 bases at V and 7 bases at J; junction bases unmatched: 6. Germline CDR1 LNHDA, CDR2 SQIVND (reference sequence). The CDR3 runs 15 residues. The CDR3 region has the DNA TGTGCCAGTAGTACAGGGGGCTCTCCCAATTCACCCCTCCACTTT. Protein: CASSTGGSPNSPLHF. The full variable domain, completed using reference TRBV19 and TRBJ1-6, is DGGITQSPKYLFRKEGQNVTLSCEQNLNHDAMYWYRQDPGQGLRLIYYSQIVNDFQKGDIAEGYSVSREKKESFPLTVTSAQKNPTAFYLCASSTGGSPNSPLHFGNGTRLTVT.

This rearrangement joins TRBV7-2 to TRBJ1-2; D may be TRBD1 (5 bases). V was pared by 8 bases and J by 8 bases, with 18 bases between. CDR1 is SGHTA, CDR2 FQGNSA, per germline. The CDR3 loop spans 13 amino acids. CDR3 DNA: TGTGCCAGCGGAACCGGGGGATCTCGGGGCTACACCTTC. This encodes CASGTGGSRGYTF. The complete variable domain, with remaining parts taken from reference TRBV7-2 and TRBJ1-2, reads GAGVSQSPSNKVTEKGKDVELRCDPISGHTALYWYRQSLGQGLEFLIYFQGNSAPDKSGLPSDRFSAERTGGSVSTLTIQRTQQEDSAVYLCASGTGGSRGYTFGSGTRLTVV.

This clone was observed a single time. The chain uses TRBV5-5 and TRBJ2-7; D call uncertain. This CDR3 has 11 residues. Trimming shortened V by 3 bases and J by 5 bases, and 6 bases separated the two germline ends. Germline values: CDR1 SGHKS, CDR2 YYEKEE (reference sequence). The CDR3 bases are TGTGCCAGCAGCTCCTCGGACGAGCAGTACTTC. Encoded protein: CASSSSDEQYF.

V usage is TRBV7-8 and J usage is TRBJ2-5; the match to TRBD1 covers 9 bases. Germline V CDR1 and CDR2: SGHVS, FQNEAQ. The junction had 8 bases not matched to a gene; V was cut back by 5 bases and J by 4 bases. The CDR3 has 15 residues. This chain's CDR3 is CASSTGDRAGETQYF. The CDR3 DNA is TGTGCCAGCAGCACTGGGGACAGGGCGGGAGAGACCCAGTACTTC.